This T cell receptor beta chain was sequenced for a study of Graves' ophthalmopathy and Graves' hyperthyroidism (dated by TCRdb to the late 2010s). Concerning the study at large: Peripheral blood samples were taken at the time of initial diagnosis, before any treatment was given. To tell Graves' ophthalmopathy apart from Graves' hyperthyroidism, and to predict which patients would progress to ophthalmopathy, the study relied on TCR beta repertoire signatures. T-cell repertoires of thyroid tissue and blood were compared in a handful of hyperthyroidism patients. In total, under 150 blood samples were TCR-sequenced: around 42 ophthalmopathy, approximately 75 hyperthyroidism and roughly 17 hyperthyroidism-to-ophthalmopathy patients. Following sampling, methimazole starting at 30 mg daily was administered to hyperthyroidism patients, and high-dose intravenous methylprednisolone was administered to ophthalmopathy patients. To explore V-J signatures that separate ophthalmopathy from hyperthyroidism, a discovery set of 100 patients was enrolled, consisting of roughly 45 with ophthalmopathy and about 60 with stable hyperthyroidism. For independent validation, a separate cohort was made up of 18 hyperthyroidism patients plus 17 patients who later progressed from hyperthyroidism to ophthalmopathy. Study-wide findings and limitations: No statistical method was used to set the sample size in advance, and the investigators knew which group each participant was assigned to. The 13-signature model separated ophthalmopathy from stable hyperthyroidism with 85% to 90% sensitivity and roughly 84% specificity in cross-validation, and 80%/75% in the test set. In validation, the model predicted ophthalmopathy progression with roughly 68% sensitivity and approximately 75% specificity; eleven to twelve predicted patients were CT-confirmed with GO in a median of around 6 months. Among expanded thyroid clonotypes with frequency above 0.001, most also showed up in blood, which suggests that blood repertoires may reflect the thyroid immune response.

For repertoire sequencing, the TCR beta CDR3 regions were amplified from RNA transcripts. The first round was an RT-PCR using HTBI primers with the Qiagen OneStep RT-PCR kit, and this first round was followed by a second-round multiplex PCR, then size selection and purification. Libraries were sequenced on an Illumina HiSeq2000 using paired-end 100 bp reads. The original methods were these. SOAPnuke was used for read processing, and reads with adapters, uncalled bases, a mean Phred below 15, or no exact constant-primer or identifier match were discarded. COPE v1.2.5 was used to merge the high-quality paired reads. Clonotypes were defined as unique nucleotide sequences and were aligned to IMGT TRB V, D and J references using MiTCR v1.1. Analysis was restricted to V-J combinations with a frequency above 0.0001, which covered about 99% of repertoires. For each V-J combination, a TCR clonal expansion and chaos score was defined as the ratio of F50 clonal expansion to chaos observed in the TCRdist matrix. Welch's t-statistics and random forest were used to reduce the features to around 13 V-J combinations, which were then used as input to a naive Bayes classifier. The similarity between thyroid and blood repertoires was quantified using the Morisita-Horn index. TCRdb reworked the public reads: Q25 trimming with fastp, MiXCR clone assembly, productive beta chains retained. Each entry merges the rows of one CDR3 protein and shows their most common DNA and genes. The V and J calls reflect TCRdb's pipeline rather than the authors' work. This sample lists 230,000 or so distinct CDR3 sequences; around 45% were detected once. Around 43% of the sample is taken by the ten largest.

Ophthalmopathy patients had moderately to severely active disease, Clinical Activity Score of at least 3, NOSPECS grade of at least 4, and disease duration under 3 months. Anyone with other autoimmune diseases, uncontrolled infections, pregnancy or lactation was excluded from the study. Diagnosis was based on clinical symptoms, serum thyroxine, TRAb, thyroid ultrasound and orbital computed tomography. PBMCs were isolated from about 10 ml of fresh peripheral blood by Ficoll-Paque density gradient centrifugation. Trizol reagent was used to extract the total RNA, and its quality was then checked on an Agilent 2100 Bioanalyzer. On this clonotype: What antigen it recognizes has not been identified. Base qualities are not at hand, and no much larger clone is one base apart.

From the germline V gene, CDR1 is SNHLY and CDR2 is FYNNEI. Inclusive of the bounding cysteine and phenylalanine, the CDR3 is 13 residues long. Only CDR3 DNA is held: 39 bases, read in frame from base 1. The V end gives up 8 bases and the J end 7 bases, leaving 4 bases in the junction not matched to a gene. The chain links TRBV2 with TRBJ1-4; 10 middle bases align to TRBD1. This clonotype was obtained from an adult man with Graves' ophthalmopathy. Sequenced sample: peripheral blood. CDR3 protein: CASVRDRGEKLFF. The nucleotide sequence reads as follows: TGTGCCAGCGTCCGGGACAGGGGTGAAAAACTGTTTTTT.